The next 25 T cell receptor beta chains were all read from a single sample in a study of chemoradiotherapy in HPV16-positive cancers (dated by TCRdb to 2021 to 2024). The method was the immunoSEQ multiplex PCR assay. The source is immuneACCESS, and TCRdb retained only in-frame sequences with V and J called. Part of the clones is not carried over; for the studies checked, unresolved V genes explain less than half of this, and the remainder is unexplained. For this sample there are some 25,000 clones; approximately 94% appear just once. The leading ten clones occupy approximately 3% of the sample. This specimen was acquired from a patient who underwent chemoradiotherapy. All receptors derive from a human donor with HPV-associated anogenital cancer.

The chain combines TRBV11-3 with TRBJ2-7; D unclear. The germline gives CDR1 SGHNT, CDR2 YENEEA. V lost 5 bases and J lost 3, with 26 bases in between. This CDR3 has 18 amino acids. The CDR3 DNA is TGTGCCAGCAGCGCGACCTCGGAACGACCGGACGGGTTCTACGAGCAGTACTTC. It codes for CASSATSERPDGFYEQYF.

The V and J genes are TRBV5-1 and TRBJ1-2; 7 bases align to TRBD1. CDR3 length: 13 residues. Germline assignment: CDR1 SGHRS and CDR2 YFSETQ. The V segment lost 2 bases and the J segment 5 bases; nucleotides outside the gene matches: 3. CDR3 in DNA: TGCGCCAGCAGCTTCCAGACAGGGTATGGCTACACCTTC. Translating gives CASSFQTGYGYTF.

The chain couples TRBV4-2 to TRBJ2-1; 10 bases align to TRBD2. Germline V gene data show CDR1 as LGHNA and CDR2 as YNFKEQ. V dropped 0 bases and J dropped 4; count of bases not matched to a gene: 9. This CDR3 has 18 residues. In DNA form, the CDR3 reads TGTGCCAGCAGCCAAGATCTCACTAGCGGGACCAAATACAATGAGCAGTTCTTC. Translated: CASSQDLTSGTKYNEQFF.

This chain connects TRBV28 to TRBJ1-5; the D gene is possibly TRBD1 (6 bases). The CDR3 contains 15 residues. Germline lookup yields CDR1 MDHEN and CDR2 SYDVKM. The V end was cut by 2 bases, the J end by 6 bases, with 14 bases between. The CDR3 nucleotides read TGTGCCAGCAGTTTAGGCCGACAGGTGAGTCAGCCCCAGCATTTT. Its protein product is CASSLGRQVSQPQHF.

The CDR3 region has the DNA TGTGCCAGCAGCTCCCGGGGAGGTGTATACTCCTACGAGCAGTACTTC. Translated: CASSSRGGVYSYEQYF. The chain is built from TRBV5-5 and TRBJ2-7; D perhaps matches TRBD2 (6 bases). The CDR3 totals 16 residues. Germline CDR1 is SGHKS and CDR2 is YYEKEE (reference sequence). Trimming shortened V by 3 bases and J by 0 bases, and 16 bases separated the two germline ends.

V is TRBV19 and J is TRBJ1-3, with unresolved D. V was cut by 6 bases and J by 0 bases, with 15 bases left in between. The germline V gene encodes CDR1 LNHDA and CDR2 SQIVND (reference sequence). This CDR3 contains 16 residues. As DNA, the CDR3 is TGTGCCAGTAGCAGACTTGATGCGATCTCTGGAAACACCATATATTTT. Amino acid sequence: CASSRLDAISGNTIYF.

The chain is built from TRBV5-5 and TRBJ2-1; 7 bases are shared with TRBD1. Unmatched junction bases numbered 5, after V lost 2 bases and J lost 0 bases. From germline, CDR1 is SGHKS and CDR2 YYEKEE (reference sequence). The CDR3 is made up of 16 amino acids. In nucleotides, the CDR3 is TGTGCCAGCAGCTTTAGTAGGGACAGCTCCTACAATGAGCAGTTCTTC. This encodes CASSFSRDSSYNEQFF. The complete variable domain, with remaining parts taken from reference TRBV5-5 and TRBJ2-1, reads DAGVTQSPTHLIKTRGQQVTLRCSPISGHKSVSWYQQVLGQGPQFIFQYYEKEERGRGNFPDRFSARQFPNYSSELNVNALLLGDSALYLCASSFSRDSSYNEQFFGPGTRLTVL.

The chain combines TRBV7-2 with TRBJ1-5; D remains ambiguous. The CDR3 extends over 14 amino acids. Germline V CDR1 and CDR2: SGHTA, FQGNSA. Trimming stripped 3 bases from V and 0 bases from J, with 6 bases between. CDR3 residues: CASSLRGSNQPQHF. The CDR3 region has the DNA TGTGCCAGCAGCTTGAGAGGTAGCAATCAGCCCCAGCATTTT. Full variable domain (remainder filled in from reference TRBV7-2 and TRBJ1-5): GAGVSQSPSNKVTEKGKDVELRCDPISGHTALYWYRQSLGQGLEFLIYFQGNSAPDKSGLPSDRFSAERTGGSVSTLTIQRTQQEDSAVYLCASSLRGSNQPQHFGDGTRLSIL.

The V call is TRBV28, the J call TRBJ1-3; D is possibly TRBD1 (5 bases). Looked up from germline, CDR1 is MDHEN and CDR2 is SYDVKM. V dropped 2 bases and J dropped 4 bases, with 12 bases sitting between them. This CDR3 contains 15 residues. Here the CDR3 DNA reads TGTGCCAGCAGTTTAGGGGCCTCTGGAGGAAACACCATATATTTT. It is translated as CASSLGASGGNTIYF.

This clone came up once. The V and J genes are TRBV28 and TRBJ2-2; no clear D gene. Trimming removed 6 bases at V and 1 base at J, with 6 bases between. The V gene's germline CDR1 is MDHEN and CDR2 SYDVKM. This CDR3 contains 13 residues. The CDR3 protein is CASRRQNTGELFF. As DNA, the CDR3 is TGTGCCAGCAGAAGACAGAACACCGGGGAGCTGTTTTTT.

The chain has TRBV19 and TRBJ1-5; D is possibly TRBD1 (5 bases). The CDR3 has 15 residues. The germline V gene has CDR1 LNHDA and CDR2 SQIVND (reference sequence). Trimming shortened V by 1 base and J by 1 base, and 8 bases separated the two germline ends. CDR3 DNA sequence: TGTGCCAGTAGTATAGCAGGGATAAGCAATCAGCCCCAGCATTTT. It encodes CASSIAGISNQPQHF.

The chain is built from TRBV7-8 and TRBJ2-7; D unresolved. Germline CDR1 and CDR2: SGHVS and FQNEAQ. The CDR3 is 16 amino acids. V lost 4 bases to trimming and J lost 2 bases, with 18 bases between them. CDR3 DNA: TGTGCCAGCAGCTCCTCTCTTGAGCGCCCCCCCTACGAGCAGTACTTC. Translated: CASSSSLERPPYEQYF.

The CDR3 coding sequence is TGTGCCAGCTCACCCCTTGGACAGGGGGCAAACTATGGCTACACCTTC. Encoded protein: CASSPLGQGANYGYTF. The genes are TRBV18 and TRBJ1-2, with TRBD1 matching over 11 bases. The CDR3 contains 16 residues. In germline, CDR1 is KGHSH, CDR2 LQKENI. J lost 2 bases, V lost 3 bases, and 5 bases had no gene match.

This clone showed up just a few times. The chain links TRBV11-2 to TRBJ1-1; maybe TRBD1 (5 bases). The CDR3 has 15 amino acids. Trimming removed 2 bases at V and 6 bases at J, with 16 bases between. Germline V gene lookup returns CDR1 SGHAT and CDR2 FQNNGV. CDR3 nucleotide sequence: TGTGCCAGCAGCTTATGGGCAGGGCCTTCCCCTGAAGCTTTCTTT. Translated: CASSLWAGPSPEAFF.

The sample holds one count of this clone. CDR3 in amino acids: CASSSRGLNTEAFF. Written as DNA, the CDR3 is TGTGCCAGCAGTTCACGGGGCCTCAACACTGAAGCTTTCTTT. V is TRBV6-5 and J is TRBJ1-1, with D perhaps TRBD1 (5 bases). The CDR3 is made up of 14 amino acids. Germline values: CDR1 MNHEY, CDR2 SVGAGI. V lost 4 bases and J lost 2, with 11 bases in between.

V is TRBV19 and J is TRBJ1-5, with D hard to call. Trimming removed 1 base from V and 7 bases from J, with 8 bases in between. CDR1 is LNHDA, CDR2 SQIVND, per germline (reference sequence). The CDR3 contains 13 residues. The CDR3 DNA sequence: TGTGCCAGTAGTATAGTTCTGCGACAGCCCCAGCATTTT. Protein product: CASSIVLRQPQHF.

The chain combines TRBV5-1 with TRBJ2-3, with D perhaps being TRBD1 or TRBD2 (5 bases each). CDR1 and CDR2 (germline): SGHRS, YFSETQ. With 4 bases removed from V and 2 bases from J, the gap between germline ends came to 17 bases. CDR3 length: 16 amino acids. CDR3 protein: CASSKRDGRPTDTQYF. In DNA form, the CDR3 reads TGCGCCAGCAGCAAAAGGGACGGACGGCCCACAGATACGCAGTATTTT.

V gene TRBV7-9 combines with J gene TRBJ1-4; D unresolved. CDR3 length: 13 residues. Germline CDR1 is SEHNR and CDR2 is FQNEAQ (reference sequence). V was cut by 4 bases and J by 3 bases, with 6 bases left in between. CDR3 sequence: CASSSQANEKLFF. DNA for the CDR3: TGTGCCAGCAGCTCCCAGGCTAATGAAAAACTGTTTTTT.

This clone was observed a few times. This chain connects TRBV19 to TRBJ2-7; possibly TRBD2 for D (5 bases). The CDR3 is 14 residues long. V lost 3 bases to trimming and J lost 1 base, with 10 bases between them. CDR1 is LNHDA, CDR2 SQIVND, per germline (reference sequence). The CDR3 DNA follows: TGTGCCAGTAGTATTACTAGTAATTCCTACGAGCAGTACTTC. Residues: CASSITSNSYEQYF.

The chain carries TRBV5-4 and TRBJ1-5; D gene uncertain. From germline, CDR1 is SGHNT and CDR2 YYREEE (reference sequence). CDR3 length: 13 residues. V lost 4 bases and J 0 bases, leaving 5 bases between the germline ends. CDR3 in DNA: TGTGCCAGCAGCGCCTATAGCAATCAGCCCCAGCATTTT. Translated, it gives CASSAYSNQPQHF.

The rearrangement uses TRBV7-9 and TRBJ1-1, with 7 bases aligning to TRBD1. The CDR3 consists of 15 residues. Germline V gene sequence: CDR1 SEHNR, CDR2 FQNEAQ (reference sequence). The V segment lost 5 bases and the J segment 0 bases; nucleotides outside the gene matches: 6. DNA for the CDR3: TGTGCCAGCAGCCCTGGGACAGTTATGAACACTGAAGCTTTCTTT. Encoded protein: CASSPGTVMNTEAFF.

This clone has a single count. This chain links TRBV25-1 with TRBJ2-4; D gene unclear. The CDR3 has 12 amino acids. Germline CDR1 MGHDK, CDR2 SYGVNS. Trimming removed 4 bases at V and 2 bases at J, with 3 bases between. The CDR3 DNA sequence: TGTGCCAGCAGTGTATCCAAAAACATTCAGTACTTC. Its protein product is CASSVSKNIQYF.

The rearrangement links TRBV19 to TRBJ1-5; D gene ambiguous. The V end was cut by 0 bases, the J end by 7 bases, with 7 bases between. This CDR3 is 13 amino acids long. Germline CDR1 and CDR2: LNHDA and SQIVND (reference sequence). The CDR3 bases are TGTGCCAGTAGTATAGAAGAGGGCCAGCCCCAGCATTTT. It is translated as CASSIEEGQPQHF.

The J gene is TRBJ2-5, the V gene TRBV7-9; D is perhaps TRBD2 (5 bases). The germline V gene encodes CDR1 SEHNR and CDR2 FQNEAQ (reference sequence). V was clipped by 7 bases and J by 2 bases, with 8 bases between them. CDR3 length equals 12 residues. The CDR3: CASKRAQETQYF. The CDR3 DNA reads as TGTGCCAGCAAGAGGGCACAAGAGACCCAGTACTTC.

The chain employs TRBV29-1 and TRBJ1-2; 9 bases map to TRBD1. The CDR3 sequence is 13 residues long. Germline V gives CDR1 SQVTM, CDR2 ANQGSEA. V was pared by 5 bases and J by 5 bases, with 6 bases of the junction left unmatched. CDR3 in amino acids: CSVRTGEGYGYTF. In DNA, the CDR3 is TGCAGCGTTAGGACAGGGGAAGGGTATGGCTACACCTTC.